This paragraph reports one T cell receptor beta chain. The data originate from a study of blood T cell repertoires in COVID-19. Turning to the study itself: The study drew acute and convalescent COVID-19 samples from the United States, Italy and Spain.

Original methodology: Amplification of reference gene primers was used by the study to estimate nucleated cell counts. Libraries were prepared by immunoSEQ multiplex PCR; TCRdb keeps only in-frame clonotypes and omits some of them. That table furnishes V, J and clone size, whereas the DNA furnished D and trimming. The sample has 85,000 to 110,000 clones; around 88% are singletons. V lost 7 bases to trimming and J lost 1 base, with 14 bases between them. Germline V gene data show CDR1 as WSHSY and CDR2 as SAAADI. CDR3 length equals 14 residues. The sequenced sample was peripheral blood. The clonotype comes from a human donor in a cohort sampled during active COVID-19. V is TRBV10-2 and J is TRBJ2-7; the D gene is possibly TRBD1 (6 bases). In nucleotides, the CDR3 is TGCGCCAGCAAGAGGACAGCTCTTTCCTACGAGCAGTACTTC. The encoded protein is CASKRTALSYEQYF.